The next 20 T cell receptor beta chains were all read from a single sample in a study of blood T cell repertoires in COVID-19. Sequencing used immunoSEQ multiplex PCR; TCRdb keeps in-frame clones, though not all of them. The data hold about 100,000 clones, with around 87% observed a single time. Sequencing input: peripheral blood. The receptors were gathered from a woman aged 25 to 39 with acute or convalescent COVID-19.

This chain links TRBV5-1 with TRBJ2-7; 9 nucleotides line up with TRBD1. The CDR3 covers 14 residues. The J segment lost 3 bases and the V segment lost 4 bases, leaving 5 bases of the junction unmatched. CDR1 is SGHRS, CDR2 YFSETQ, per germline. The CDR3 here is CASSQGQGIYEQYF. The CDR3 DNA sequence: TGCGCCAGCAGCCAAGGACAGGGGATCTACGAGCAGTACTTC.

This chain connects TRBV6-5 to TRBJ2-7; unclear D gene. The CDR3 totals 12 residues. V was cut by 7 bases and J by 3 bases, with 10 bases left in between. Per the germline V gene, CDR1 is MNHEY and CDR2 is SVGAGI. The CDR3 loop reads CASILHCYEQYF. CDR3 DNA sequence: TGTGCCAGCATACTCCACTGCTACGAGCAGTACTTC.

This chain connects TRBV27 to TRBJ2-3, with 8 bases identical to TRBD2. The CDR3 totals 17 residues. Unmatched junction bases numbered 15, after V lost 7 bases and J lost 3 bases. CDR1 MNHEY and CDR2 SMNVEV come from the germline V gene (reference sequence). CDR3: CASTSTLAGQGTDTQYF. CDR3 in DNA: TGTGCCAGCACATCCACGCTAGCGGGCCAGGGGACAGATACGCAGTATTTT.

This chain links TRBV7-9 with TRBJ2-6; possible D gene TRBD1, 6 bases. Germline lookup yields CDR1 SEHNR and CDR2 FQNEAQ (reference sequence). Deletions cut 6 bases from V and 2 bases from J, with 17 bases between. The CDR3 contains 17 residues. Here the CDR3 DNA reads TGTGCCAGCAGTTCCGGAGACAGGTGGACTGGGGCCAACGTCCTGACTTTC. It specifies CASSSGDRWTGANVLTF.

CDR3 protein: CASSDRDRDHGQYF. DNA for the CDR3: TGTGCCAGCAGTGATAGGGACAGGGATCACGGGCAGTACTTC. The V and J genes are TRBV6-1 and TRBJ2-7; 9 bases map to TRBD1. This CDR3 comprises 14 residues. V lost 3 bases to trimming and J lost 9 bases; unmatched junction nucleotides: 9. Germline assignment: CDR1 MNHNS and CDR2 SASEGT.

The genes are TRBV5-1 and TRBJ2-3, with 7 positions matching TRBD1. V dropped 0 bases and J dropped 5; count of bases not matched to a gene: 3. The CDR3 has 14 residues. The germline V gene has CDR1 SGHRS and CDR2 YFSETQ. CDR3 bases: TGCGCCAGCAGCTTGGCACAGGGGAGAGATACGCAGTATTTT. Encoded protein: CASSLAQGRDTQYF.

The rearrangement joins TRBV5-1 to TRBJ1-4; D is perhaps TRBD1 (5 bases). CDR1 and CDR2 from the germline V gene are SGHRS and YFSETQ. This CDR3 region has 14 residues. V was trimmed by 4 bases and J by 5 bases, leaving 12 bases between them. The CDR3 DNA sequence: TGCGCCAGCAGCATTGACAGATCCAATGAAAAACTGTTTTTT. This sequence encodes CASSIDRSNEKLFF.

This clone was counted once. The CDR3 DNA follows: TGTGCCAGCACTTCCCCGGACAGGGAAGGCACCGGGGAGCTGTTTTTT. It is translated as CASTSPDREGTGELFF. The rearrangement uses TRBV27 and TRBJ2-2; 8 nucleotides line up with TRBD1. V shed 7 bases and J 4 bases; nucleotides not matched to a gene: 11. The CDR3 length is 16 residues. The germline V gene has CDR1 MNHEY and CDR2 SMNVEV (reference sequence).

The V and J genes are TRBV11-3 and TRBJ2-7; a weak D match, TRBD2 (6 bases). This CDR3 is 14 amino acids long. Germline assignment: CDR1 SGHNT and CDR2 YENEEA. With 5 bases removed from V and 2 bases from J, the gap between germline ends came to 13 bases. The CDR3 DNA reads as TGTGCCAGCAGCCCTCCGGGACTGGCCTACGAGCAGTACTTC. Encoded protein: CASSPPGLAYEQYF.

This chain uses TRBV5-6 with TRBJ2-7; TRBD1 is a possible D gene (5 bases). Germline V gene data show CDR1 as SGHDT and CDR2 as YYEEEE. The CDR3 is 14 amino acids. Trimming removed 4 bases at V and 2 bases at J, with 13 bases between. The CDR3, as DNA: TGTGCCAGCAGCGCCTCAGGGTTTCCCTACGAGCAGTACTTC. Residues: CASSASGFPYEQYF.

The V call is TRBV9, the J call TRBJ2-1, with D unclear. Per the germline V gene, CDR1 is SGDLS and CDR2 is YYNGEE. The ends were cut back, 4 bases at V and 9 bases at J, with 14 bases in the middle. The CDR3 is made up of 13 amino acids. CDR3 residues: CASSPPSSPEQFF. Written as DNA, the CDR3 is TGTGCCAGCAGCCCACCTAGTTCTCCTGAGCAGTTCTTC.

The chain combines TRBV6-5 with TRBJ1-1, with D possibly TRBD1 on 5 matching bases. CDR3 size: 13 residues. V was trimmed by 10 bases and J by 1 base, leaving 13 bases between them. The V gene's germline CDR1 is MNHEY and CDR2 SVGAGI. Here the CDR3 DNA reads TGTGCCACAACCAGGGTTGGGAACACTGAAGCTTTCTTT. It translates to CATTRVGNTEAFF.

V gene TRBV30 combines with J gene TRBJ2-7; 8 bases agree with TRBD1. Germline V gives CDR1 GTSNPN, CDR2 SVGIG (reference sequence). CDR3 length: 13 residues. V shed 2 bases, J shed 6 bases, and the junction held 6 bases outside the gene matches. This CDR3 is CAWSPGQGPEQYF. CDR3 in DNA: TGTGCCTGGAGTCCCGGACAGGGCCCCGAGCAGTACTTC.

This clone was recorded a few times. V is TRBV12-5 and J is TRBJ2-2, with TRBD2 as a possible D gene (5 bases). Germline loops: CDR1 LGHNT, CDR2 FRNRAP. This CDR3 has 15 amino acids. The V end lost 3 bases, the J end lost 3 bases, and 11 bases lay between the germline ends. CDR3 DNA: TGTGCTAGTGGTTTTTTGAGGGAGCACACCGGGGAGCTGTTTTTT. Amino acids: CASGFLREHTGELFF. Combining the CDR3 with reference TRBV12-5 and TRBJ2-2 gives the whole variable domain DARVTQTPRHKVTEMGQEVTMRCQPILGHNTVFWYRQTMMQGLELLAYFRNRAPLDDSGMPKDRFSAEMPDATLATLKIQPSEPRDSAVYFCASGFLREHTGELFFGEGSRLTVL.

The chain links TRBV10-2 to TRBJ2-1; 10 nucleotides match TRBD2. With 3 bases clipped from V and 7 bases from J, the junction kept 6 bases outside the gene matches. Per germline, CDR1 WSHSY and CDR2 SAAADI. CDR3 size: 15 residues. In DNA, the CDR3 is TGCGCCAGCAGTGAAGCGGGGGGGGCGATGAATGAGCAGTTCTTC. Translated, it gives CASSEAGGAMNEQFF.

The CDR3 loop reads CASSTGLRDYYGYTF. CDR3 DNA sequence: TGCGCCAGCAGCACCGGACTGAGGGACTACTATGGCTACACCTTC. The chain joins TRBV4-1 to TRBJ1-2; tentatively, D is TRBD1 (5 bases). Germline CDR1 is MGHRA and CDR2 is YSYEKL. V lost 5 bases and J lost 3, with 16 bases in between. This CDR3 is built from 15 residues.

V and J are TRBV28 and TRBJ1-1, with TRBD1 as a possible D gene (5 bases). Trimming took off 8 bases at V and 4 bases at J, with 11 bases between the two ends. The CDR3 is 12 amino acids. The germline V gene encodes CDR1 MDHEN and CDR2 SYDVKM. The CDR3 DNA sequence: TGTGCCAGCGACAGCGATTTCACTGAAGCTTTCTTT. Encoded protein: CASDSDFTEAFF. Based on the CDR3 plus reference TRBV28 and TRBJ1-1, the full variable domain is DVKVTQSSRYLVKRTGEKVFLECVQDMDHENMFWYRQDPGLGLRLIYFSYDVKMKEKGDIPEGYSVSREKKERFSLILESASTNQTSMYLCASDSDFTEAFFGQGTRLTVV.

The genes are TRBV2 and TRBJ1-1; no reliable D call. Germline V gene data show CDR1 as SNHLY and CDR2 as FYNNEI. The CDR3 consists of 14 residues. V was clipped by 6 bases and J by 0 bases, with 11 bases between them. CDR3 nucleotide sequence: TGTGCCAGCAGAACAGACACCATGAACACTGAAGCTTTCTTT. Translating gives CASRTDTMNTEAFF.

The chain employs TRBV11-2 and TRBJ1-1; TRBD1 might be the D (5 bases). Germline CDR1 is SGHAT and CDR2 is FQNNGV. Deletions cut 4 bases from V and 14 bases from J, with 20 bases between. This CDR3 has 13 amino acids. CDR3 sequence reads: CASSSPKTDGYFF. In DNA form, the CDR3 reads TGTGCCAGCAGCTCACCAAAGACAGACGGGTACTTCTTT.

The sample holds a few counts of this clone. V is TRBV3-1 (or the pseudogene TRBV3-2) and J is TRBJ1-6, with D perhaps TRBD1 (6 bases). V lost 4 bases and J lost 4, with 11 bases in between. Germline V gives CDR1 LGHDT, CDR2 YNNKEL (reference sequence). This CDR3 has 15 amino acids. The CDR3 coding sequence is TGTGCCAGCAGCCCGGACAGTGCTTATAATTCACCCCTCCACTTT. Amino acids: CASSPDSAYNSPLHF.